This TCR beta chain was obtained from a study of blood T cell repertoires in COVID-19. As for the study in general: Collection of acute and convalescent COVID-19 samples took place in the United States, Italy and Spain. T cells, B-cell-depleted T cells, or PBMCs provided the cDNA or gDNA that served as material.

Authors' processing steps: Quantification of nucleated cells was approximated via reference gene primer amplification. Method: immunoSEQ multiplex PCR; TCRdb's copy keeps in-frame clones and lacks some. V, J and clone size reflect that table, while D and trimming were determined from the DNA. The data show 60,000 to 90,000 clones, with about 83% seen just once and 3.5% held by the top ten. V was shortened by 7 bases and J by 3 bases, with 19 bases between the two germline ends. Germline-derived CDR1 and CDR2 are LNHDA and SQIVND (reference sequence). This CDR3 has 16 residues. Source material: peripheral blood. This rearrangement joins TRBV19 to TRBJ1-5, with D perhaps TRBD1 (5 bases). This clonotype originated in a man aged 45-65 years with acute or convalescent COVID-19. The CDR3 DNA reads TGTGCCAGTAATCAGCGTCGGGGGGTGGACAATCAGCCCCAGCATTTT. Translation gives CASNQRRGVDNQPQHF. Full variable domain (rest looked up from reference TRBV19 and TRBJ1-5): DGGITQSPKYLFRKEGQNVTLSCEQNLNHDAMYWYRQDPGQGLRLIYYSQIVNDFQKGDIAEGYSVSREKKESFPLTVTSAQKNPTAFYLCASNQRRGVDNQPQHFGDGTRLSIL.